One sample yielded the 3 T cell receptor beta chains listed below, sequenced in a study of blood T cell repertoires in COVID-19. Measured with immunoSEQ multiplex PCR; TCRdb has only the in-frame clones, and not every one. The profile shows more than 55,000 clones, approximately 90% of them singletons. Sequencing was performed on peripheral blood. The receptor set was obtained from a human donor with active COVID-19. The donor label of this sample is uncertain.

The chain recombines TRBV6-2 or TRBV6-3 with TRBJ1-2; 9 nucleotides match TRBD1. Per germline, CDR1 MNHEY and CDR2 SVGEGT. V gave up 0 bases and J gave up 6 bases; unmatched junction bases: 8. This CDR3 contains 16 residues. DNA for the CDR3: TGTGCCAGCAGTTACTCGAGGGACAGGGTCAGTCATGGCTACACCTTC. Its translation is CASSYSRDRVSHGYTF.

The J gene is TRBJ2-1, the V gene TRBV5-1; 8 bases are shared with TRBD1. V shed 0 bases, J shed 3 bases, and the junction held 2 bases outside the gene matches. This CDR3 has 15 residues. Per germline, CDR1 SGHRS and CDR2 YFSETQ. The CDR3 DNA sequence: TGCGCCAGCAGCTTGGTTGGACAGGGCTACAATGAGCAGTTCTTC. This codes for CASSLVGQGYNEQFF. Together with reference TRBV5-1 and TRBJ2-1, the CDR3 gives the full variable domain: KAGVTQTPRYLIKTRGQQVTLSCSPISGHRSVSWYQQTPGQGLQFLFEYFSETQRNKGNFPGRFSGRQFSNSRSEMNVSTLELGDSALYLCASSLVGQGYNEQFFGPGTRLTVL.

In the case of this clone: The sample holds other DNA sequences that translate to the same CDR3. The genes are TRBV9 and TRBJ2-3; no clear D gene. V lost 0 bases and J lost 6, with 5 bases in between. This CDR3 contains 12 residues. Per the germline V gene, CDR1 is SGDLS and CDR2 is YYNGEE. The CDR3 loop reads CASSVAGDTQYF. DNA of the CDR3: TGTGCCAGCAGCGTAGCGGGTGATACGCAGTATTTT.